This T cell receptor (beta chain) was sequenced during a study of T-cell memory formation after mild COVID-19 (dated by TCRdb to about 2021). Broadly, across the study: TCR sequence clusters from the two donors were largely donor specific. Two young, previously healthy adult volunteers, one female and one male, were included in the cohort. Longitudinal TCRalpha and TCRbeta repertoire sequencing tracked T-cell clones expanding and contracting after mild COVID-19 in a couple of donors.

The CDR3 holds 15 amino acids from the cysteine to the phenylalanine. Only the CDR3 DNA stays, 45 bases, in frame from base 1. Trimming leaves V shorter by 4 bases and J shorter by 10 bases, with the junction holding 15 bases beyond the gene matches. Via the germline V gene (reference sequence), CDR1 is MNHEY and CDR2 SMNVEV. As concerns this clonotype: Its antigen target is currently unknown. Per-nucleotide qualities are absent, and no much larger clonotype sits a single base away.

The full study reports these points: Contracting CD4+ clones were located mainly in the CM and EM memory subsets, whereas CD8+ clones were found to be enriched in EMRA. Only a couple of mild cases were covered by the study, and larger cohorts that include severe cases with pre-infection samples were considered necessary. The second-wave clones that peaked on day 37 were not confirmed to be SARS-CoV-2 specific. Clones that contracted from day 15 to 85 showed balanced CD4/CD8 phenotypes, whereas a second wave of clones that expanded from day 15 to 37 leaned towards CD4+. Some responding clones were detected in pre-infection memory, suggesting pre-existing cross-reactive memory T cells joined the SARS-CoV-2 response.

PBMCs were isolated by Ficoll-Paque density gradient centrifugation. The listed sequencing device is Illumina NovaSeq 6000. TCRalpha and TCRbeta cDNA libraries were built by 5'RACE with constant-segment primers, adding sample barcodes and unique molecular identifiers. RNA was extracted from every sample with Trizol reagent. The libraries were amplified in two PCR steps, and the second step added a second sample barcode and Illumina TruSeq adapters. Sequencing of libraries was performed on an Illumina NovaSeq with 2 x 150 bp paired-end reads. Turning to the authors' computational methods: Reads were demultiplexed and collapsed into UMI-guided consensus sequences with migec v1.2.7. Using mixcr v2.1.11, UMI consensuses were aligned to TRA and TRB V and J templates and then assembled into clonotypes. A clonotype was counted as expanded or contracted only when both edgeR and NoisET called the clonotype significant, with the noise models trained on biological replicates. edgeR calls used a false discovery rate-adjusted p below 0.01 and a log2 fold-change threshold of 1. As an exploratory analysis of dynamics, max-normalized trajectories of the 1000 most abundant clonotypes were examined with PCA combined with hierarchical clustering. Each responding clone was given a CD4 or CD8 phenotype based on the CD4+ and CD8+ repertoires, which had been sequenced separately. Using fastp trimming at Q25 and MiXCR clonotype assembly, TCRdb reanalyzed the public sequencing data and kept in-frame beta chains. Rows are combined by CDR3 protein, so each entry shows the most common genes and DNA. The V and J calls here are based on TCRdb, not the publication. The sample table holds around 320,000 distinct CDR3 sequences, of which 25% to 30% were seen once. The ten largest clones take up roughly 12% of the sample.

The sequence came from an adult woman who had mild COVID-19 (a few samples of this study predate the infection). The sample titles of this study are shuffled in the database, so cell type and time point are left out; the donor was told from shared clones. The specimen sequenced was PBMCs or a T cell subset sorted from them (not recorded which). The rearranged segments are TRBV27 and TRBJ1-1; TRBD1 matches 7 bases in the middle. The base sequence is TGTGCCAGCAGTTCCACCGCCCTGACAGGGCCCGGAGCTTTCTTT. This yields the protein CASSSTALTGPGAFF.